This T cell receptor beta chain was documented in a study of siplizumab effects on memory and regulatory T cells. Overall study results and limits: Confirmation that proliferating Tregs from siplizumab cultures had suppressive function was not obtained.

The CDR3 has 13 amino acids. V was trimmed by 1 base and J by 4 bases, leaving 8 bases between them. The germline V gene has CDR1 SQVTM and CDR2 ANQGSEA. Generated by immunoSEQ multiplex PCR, the TCRdb table keeps only in-frame clones and is missing some. Of some 100,000 clones in the sample, roughly 96% were seen once. As to this clone: Its antigen is still unknown.

V usage is TRBV29-1 and J usage is TRBJ1-5, with unresolved D. Sequencing was done on a sample of naive CD4+ T cells sorted from blood. The receptor comes from a human donor in good health. CDR3 region: CSVEVSRNQPQHF. The CDR3 coding sequence is TGCAGCGTTGAAGTGAGCAGGAATCAGCCCCAGCATTTT.